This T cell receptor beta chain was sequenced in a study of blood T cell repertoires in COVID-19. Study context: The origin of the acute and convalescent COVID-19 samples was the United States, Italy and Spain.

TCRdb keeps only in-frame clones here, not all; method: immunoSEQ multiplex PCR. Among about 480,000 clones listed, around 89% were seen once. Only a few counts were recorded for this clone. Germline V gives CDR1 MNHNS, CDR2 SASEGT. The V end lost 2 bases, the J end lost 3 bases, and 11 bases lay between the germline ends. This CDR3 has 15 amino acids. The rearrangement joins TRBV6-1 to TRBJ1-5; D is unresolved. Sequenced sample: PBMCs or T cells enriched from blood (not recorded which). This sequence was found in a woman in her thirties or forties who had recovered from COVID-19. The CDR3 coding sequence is TGTGCCAGCAGTGAAAGAGGGTCGGACAATCAGCCCCAGCATTTT. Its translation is CASSERGSDNQPQHF.